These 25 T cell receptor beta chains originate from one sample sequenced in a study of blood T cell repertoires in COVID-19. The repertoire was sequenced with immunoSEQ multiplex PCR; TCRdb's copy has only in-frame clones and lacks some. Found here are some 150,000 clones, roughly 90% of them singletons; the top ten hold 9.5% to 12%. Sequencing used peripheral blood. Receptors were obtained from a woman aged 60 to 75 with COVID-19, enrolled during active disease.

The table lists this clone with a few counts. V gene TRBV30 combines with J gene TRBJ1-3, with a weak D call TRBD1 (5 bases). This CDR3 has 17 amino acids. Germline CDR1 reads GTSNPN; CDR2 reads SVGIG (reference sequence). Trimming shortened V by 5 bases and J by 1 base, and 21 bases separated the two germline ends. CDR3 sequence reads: CAWDPIRDFISGNTIYF. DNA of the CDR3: TGTGCCTGGGACCCAATCCGGGACTTCATTTCTGGAAACACCATATATTTT.

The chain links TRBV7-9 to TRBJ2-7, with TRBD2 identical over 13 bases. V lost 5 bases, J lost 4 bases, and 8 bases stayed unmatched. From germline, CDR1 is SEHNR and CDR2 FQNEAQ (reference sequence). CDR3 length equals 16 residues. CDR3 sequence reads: CASSEGGLAGVYEQYF. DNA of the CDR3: TGTGCCAGCAGCGAAGGTGGACTAGCGGGAGTGTACGAGCAGTACTTC.

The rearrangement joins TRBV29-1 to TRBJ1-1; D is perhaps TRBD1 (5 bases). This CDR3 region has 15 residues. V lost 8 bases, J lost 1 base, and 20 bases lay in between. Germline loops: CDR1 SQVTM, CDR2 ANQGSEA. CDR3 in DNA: TGCAGCCTCTCATCGGGGGGAGCGGGGAACACTGAAGCTTTCTTT. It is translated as CSLSSGGAGNTEAFF.

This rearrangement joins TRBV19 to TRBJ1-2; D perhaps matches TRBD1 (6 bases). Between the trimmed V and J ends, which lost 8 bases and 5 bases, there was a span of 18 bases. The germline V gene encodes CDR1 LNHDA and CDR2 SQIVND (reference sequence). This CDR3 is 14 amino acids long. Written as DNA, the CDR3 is TGTGCCAGTTGTTCGCAAGACAGGTCATATGGCTACACCTTC. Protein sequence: CASCSQDRSYGYTF.

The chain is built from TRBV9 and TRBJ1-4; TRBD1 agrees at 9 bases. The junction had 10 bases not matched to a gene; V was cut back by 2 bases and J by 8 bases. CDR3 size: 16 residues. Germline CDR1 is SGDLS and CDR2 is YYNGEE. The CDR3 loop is CASSVEGQGRDEKLFF. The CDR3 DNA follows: TGTGCCAGCAGCGTCGAGGGACAGGGTAGGGACGAAAAACTGTTTTTT.

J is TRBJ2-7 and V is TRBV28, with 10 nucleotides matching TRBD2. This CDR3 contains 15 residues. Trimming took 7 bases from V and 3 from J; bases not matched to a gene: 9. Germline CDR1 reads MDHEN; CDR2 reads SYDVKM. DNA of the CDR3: TGTGCCAGCACCCGGGCTAGCGGGAGTGGCTACGAGCAGTACTTC. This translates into CASTRASGSGYEQYF. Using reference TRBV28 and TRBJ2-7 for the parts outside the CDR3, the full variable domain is DVKVTQSSRYLVKRTGEKVFLECVQDMDHENMFWYRQDPGLGLRLIYFSYDVKMKEKGDIPEGYSVSREKKERFSLILESASTNQTSMYLCASTRASGSGYEQYFGPGTRLTVT.

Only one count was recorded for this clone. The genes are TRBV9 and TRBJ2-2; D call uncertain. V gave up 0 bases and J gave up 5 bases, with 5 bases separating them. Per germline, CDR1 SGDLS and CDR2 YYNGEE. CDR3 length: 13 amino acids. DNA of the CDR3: TGTGCCAGCAGCGTAGTGGCAACCGGGGAGCTGTTTTTT. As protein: CASSVVATGELFF.

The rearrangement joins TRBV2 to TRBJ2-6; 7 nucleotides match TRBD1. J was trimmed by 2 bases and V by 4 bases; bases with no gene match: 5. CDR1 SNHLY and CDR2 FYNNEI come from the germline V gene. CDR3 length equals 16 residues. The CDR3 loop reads CASSVGRGTGANVLTF. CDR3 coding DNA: TGTGCCAGCAGTGTTGGCAGGGGGACTGGGGCCAACGTCCTGACTTTC.

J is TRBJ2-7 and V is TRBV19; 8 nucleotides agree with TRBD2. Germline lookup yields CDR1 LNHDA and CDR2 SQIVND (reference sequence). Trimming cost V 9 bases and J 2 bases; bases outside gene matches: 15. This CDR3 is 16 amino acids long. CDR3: CASSEIAGRQPYEQYF. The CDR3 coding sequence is TGTGCCAGCAGCGAGATAGCGGGACGACAACCCTACGAGCAGTACTTC.

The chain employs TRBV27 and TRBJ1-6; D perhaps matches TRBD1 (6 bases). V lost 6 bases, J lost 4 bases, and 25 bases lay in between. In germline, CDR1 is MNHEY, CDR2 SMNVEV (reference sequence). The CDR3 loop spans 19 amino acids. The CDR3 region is CASSPLADTRGIYNSPLHF. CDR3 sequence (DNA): TGTGCCAGCAGCCCCCTTGCGGACACAAGGGGGATATATAATTCACCCCTCCACTTT.

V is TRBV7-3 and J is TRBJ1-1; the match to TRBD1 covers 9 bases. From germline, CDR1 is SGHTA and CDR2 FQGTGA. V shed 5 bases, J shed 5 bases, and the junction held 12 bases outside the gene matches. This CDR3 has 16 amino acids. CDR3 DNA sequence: TGTGCCAGCAGCCCCTCACGGGGACAGGGTGTGACTGAAGCTTTCTTT. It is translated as CASSPSRGQGVTEAFF.

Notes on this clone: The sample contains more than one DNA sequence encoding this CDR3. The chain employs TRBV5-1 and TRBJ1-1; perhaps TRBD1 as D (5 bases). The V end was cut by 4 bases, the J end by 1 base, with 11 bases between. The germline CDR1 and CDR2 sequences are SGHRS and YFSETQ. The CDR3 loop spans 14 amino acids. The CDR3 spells CASSRGQGNTEAFF. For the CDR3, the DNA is TGCGCCAGCAGCCGAGGTCAGGGGAACACTGAAGCTTTCTTT.

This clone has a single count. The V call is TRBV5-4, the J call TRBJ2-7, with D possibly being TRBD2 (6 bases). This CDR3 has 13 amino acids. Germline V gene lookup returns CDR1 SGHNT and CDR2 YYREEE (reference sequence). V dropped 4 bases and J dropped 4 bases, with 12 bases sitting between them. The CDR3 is CASSGASVYEQYF. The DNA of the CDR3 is TGTGCCAGCAGCGGGGCTAGCGTATACGAGCAGTACTTC.

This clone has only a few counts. The CDR3 bases are TGTGCCAGCAGCTTACCCGAGGTAAGGGAGCAGTACTTC. This codes for CASSLPEVREQYF. The V and J genes are TRBV5-4 and TRBJ2-7; no clear D. V lost 2 bases and J 7 bases, leaving 13 bases between the germline ends. Germline CDR1 is SGHNT and CDR2 is YYREEE (reference sequence). CDR3 size: 13 residues.

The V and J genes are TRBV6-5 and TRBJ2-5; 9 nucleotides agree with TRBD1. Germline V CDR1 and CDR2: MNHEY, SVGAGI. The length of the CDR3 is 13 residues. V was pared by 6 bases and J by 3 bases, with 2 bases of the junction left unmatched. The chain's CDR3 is CASSGQGKETQYF. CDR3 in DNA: TGTGCCAGCAGCGGACAGGGGAAAGAGACCCAGTACTTC.

The CDR3 bases are TGTGCCAGCAGTTACGCGACAGGGAAACGGGGCTATGGCTACACCTTC. Residues: CASSYATGKRGYGYTF. The chain recombines TRBV6-6 with TRBJ1-2, with TRBD1 matching over 7 bases. The CDR3 length is 16 residues. Trimming cost V 2 bases and J 4 bases; bases outside gene matches: 10. Per the germline V gene, CDR1 is MNHNY and CDR2 is SVGAGI (reference sequence).

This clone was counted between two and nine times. CDR3 region: CASSQDQGRGEKLFF. DNA of the CDR3: TGCGCCAGCAGCCAAGATCAGGGGAGAGGTGAAAAACTGTTTTTT. The chain combines TRBV4-1 with TRBJ1-4; TRBD1 is a possible D gene (6 bases). Germline V gene data show CDR1 as MGHRA and CDR2 as YSYEKL. V was clipped by 0 bases and J by 7 bases, with 12 bases between them. The CDR3 length is 15 residues.

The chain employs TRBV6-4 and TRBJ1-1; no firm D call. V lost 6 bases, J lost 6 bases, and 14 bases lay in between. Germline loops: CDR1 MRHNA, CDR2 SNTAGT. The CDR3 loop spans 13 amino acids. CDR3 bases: TGTGCCAGCAGGGCGGATGGAGGCGCTGAAGCTTTCTTT. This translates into CASRADGGAEAFF.

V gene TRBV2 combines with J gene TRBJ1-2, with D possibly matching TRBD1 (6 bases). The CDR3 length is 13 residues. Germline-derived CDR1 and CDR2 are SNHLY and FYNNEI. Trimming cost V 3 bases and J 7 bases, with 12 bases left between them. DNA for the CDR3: TGTGCCAGCAGTGACAGGGGAACTATTGGCTACACCTTC. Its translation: CASSDRGTIGYTF.

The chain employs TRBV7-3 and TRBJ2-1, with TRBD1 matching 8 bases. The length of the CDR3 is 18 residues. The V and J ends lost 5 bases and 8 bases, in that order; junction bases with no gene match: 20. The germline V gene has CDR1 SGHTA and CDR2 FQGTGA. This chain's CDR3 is CASSPRGQARLGGDEQFF. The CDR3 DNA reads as TGTGCCAGCAGCCCACGGGGACAGGCGAGACTAGGTGGGGATGAGCAGTTCTTC.

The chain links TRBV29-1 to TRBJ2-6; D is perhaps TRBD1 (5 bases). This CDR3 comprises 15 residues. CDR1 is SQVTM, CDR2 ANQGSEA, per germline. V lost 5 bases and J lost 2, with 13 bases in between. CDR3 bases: TGCAGCGTTTGGCAGGGCGGAACTGGGGCCAACGTCCTGACTTTC. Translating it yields CSVWQGGTGANVLTF.

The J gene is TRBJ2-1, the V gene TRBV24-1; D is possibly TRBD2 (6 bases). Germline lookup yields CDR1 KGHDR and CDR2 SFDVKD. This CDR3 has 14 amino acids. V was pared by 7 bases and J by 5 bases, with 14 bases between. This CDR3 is CATRPGGDHNEQFF. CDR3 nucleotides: TGTGCCACCAGGCCCGGCGGGGATCACAATGAGCAGTTCTTC.

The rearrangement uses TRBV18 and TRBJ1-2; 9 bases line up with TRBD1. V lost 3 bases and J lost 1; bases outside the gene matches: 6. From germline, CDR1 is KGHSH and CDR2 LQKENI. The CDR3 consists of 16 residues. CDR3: CASSPGTGMGNYGYTF. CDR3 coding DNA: TGTGCCAGCTCACCGGGGACAGGGATGGGTAACTATGGCTACACCTTC.

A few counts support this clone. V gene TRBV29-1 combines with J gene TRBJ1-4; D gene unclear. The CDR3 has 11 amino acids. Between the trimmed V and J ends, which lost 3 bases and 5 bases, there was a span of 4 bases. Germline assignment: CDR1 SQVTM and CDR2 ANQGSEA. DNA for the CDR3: TGCAGCGTTGACTCGAATGAAAAACTGTTTTTT. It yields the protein CSVDSNEKLFF.

CDR3 nucleotide sequence: TGTGCCAGCAGTCCCCCCCTACAGGGGCGCGAGCAGTACTTC. Translated, it gives CASSPPLQGREQYF. The V call is TRBV28, the J call TRBJ2-7, with TRBD1 matching over 7 bases. The trim removed 5 bases at V and 6 bases at J, leaving 10 bases unmatched. The CDR3 is 14 residues long. The germline V gene has CDR1 MDHEN and CDR2 SYDVKM.